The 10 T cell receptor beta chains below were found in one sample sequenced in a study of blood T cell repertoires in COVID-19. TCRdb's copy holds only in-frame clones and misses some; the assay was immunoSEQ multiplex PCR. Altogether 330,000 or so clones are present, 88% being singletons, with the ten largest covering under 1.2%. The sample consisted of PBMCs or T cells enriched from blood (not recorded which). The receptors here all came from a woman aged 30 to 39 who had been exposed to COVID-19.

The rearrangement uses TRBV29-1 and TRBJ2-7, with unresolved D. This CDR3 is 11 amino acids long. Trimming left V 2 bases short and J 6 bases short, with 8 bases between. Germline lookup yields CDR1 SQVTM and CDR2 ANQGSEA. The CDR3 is CSVELTGEQYF. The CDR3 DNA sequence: TGCAGCGTTGAATTGACGGGCGAGCAGTACTTC.

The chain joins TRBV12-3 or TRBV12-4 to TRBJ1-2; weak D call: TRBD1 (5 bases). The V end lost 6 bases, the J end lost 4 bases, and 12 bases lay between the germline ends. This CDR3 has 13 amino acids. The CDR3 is CASRGGRAYGYTF. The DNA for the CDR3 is TGTGCCAGCAGGGGGGGACGGGCCTATGGCTACACCTTC.

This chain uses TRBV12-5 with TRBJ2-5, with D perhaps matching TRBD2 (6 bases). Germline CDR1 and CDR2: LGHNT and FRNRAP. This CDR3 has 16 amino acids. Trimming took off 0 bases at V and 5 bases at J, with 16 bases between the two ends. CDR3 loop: CASGLVTGGRGETQYF. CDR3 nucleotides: TGTGCTAGTGGTTTGGTTACAGGAGGACGGGGGGAGACCCAGTACTTC.

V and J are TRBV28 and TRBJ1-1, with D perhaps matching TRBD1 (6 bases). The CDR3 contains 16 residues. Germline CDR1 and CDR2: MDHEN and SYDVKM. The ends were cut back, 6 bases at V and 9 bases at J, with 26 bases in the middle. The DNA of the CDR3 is TGTGCCAGCAGCCAATTACAGGGTACGGGGGGGGTTAAAGCTTTCTTT. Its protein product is CASSQLQGTGGVKAFF.

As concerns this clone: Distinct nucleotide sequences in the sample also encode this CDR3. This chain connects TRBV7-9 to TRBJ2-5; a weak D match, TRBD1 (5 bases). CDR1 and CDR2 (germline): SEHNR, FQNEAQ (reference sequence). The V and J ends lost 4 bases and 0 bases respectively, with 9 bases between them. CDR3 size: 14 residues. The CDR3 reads CASSSTVYQETQYF. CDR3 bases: TGTGCCAGCAGCTCGACAGTATACCAAGAGACCCAGTACTTC.

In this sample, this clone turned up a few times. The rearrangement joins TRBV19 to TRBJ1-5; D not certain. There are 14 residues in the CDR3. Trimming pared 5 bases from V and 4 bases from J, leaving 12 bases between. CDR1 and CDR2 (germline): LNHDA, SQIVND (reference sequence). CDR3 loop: CASSAGRANQPQHF. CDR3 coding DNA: TGTGCCAGTAGTGCCGGGAGAGCTAATCAGCCCCAGCATTTT.

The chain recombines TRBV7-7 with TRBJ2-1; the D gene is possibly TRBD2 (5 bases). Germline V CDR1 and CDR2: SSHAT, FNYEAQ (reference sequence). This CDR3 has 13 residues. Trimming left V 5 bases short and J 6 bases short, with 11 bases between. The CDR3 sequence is CASSPERGNEQFF. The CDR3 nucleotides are TGTGCCAGCAGCCCGGAACGGGGCAATGAGCAGTTCTTC.

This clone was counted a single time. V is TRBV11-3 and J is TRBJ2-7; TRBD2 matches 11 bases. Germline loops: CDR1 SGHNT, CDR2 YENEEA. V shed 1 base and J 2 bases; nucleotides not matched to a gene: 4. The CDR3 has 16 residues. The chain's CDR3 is CASSLVLAGAPYEQYF. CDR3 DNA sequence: TGTGCCAGCAGCTTAGTACTAGCGGGAGCCCCCTACGAGCAGTACTTC.

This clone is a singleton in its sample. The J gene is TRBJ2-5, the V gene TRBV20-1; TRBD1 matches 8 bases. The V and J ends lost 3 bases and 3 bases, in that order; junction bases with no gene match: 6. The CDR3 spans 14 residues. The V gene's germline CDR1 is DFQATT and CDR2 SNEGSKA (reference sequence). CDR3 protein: CSASPWTGKETQYF. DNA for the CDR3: TGCAGTGCTAGTCCCTGGACAGGGAAAGAGACCCAGTACTTC.

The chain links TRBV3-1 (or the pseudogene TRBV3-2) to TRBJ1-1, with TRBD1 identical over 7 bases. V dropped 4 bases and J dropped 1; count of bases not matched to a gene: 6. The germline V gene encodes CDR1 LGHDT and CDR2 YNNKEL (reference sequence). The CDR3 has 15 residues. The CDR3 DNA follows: TGTGCCAGCAGCCTTACAGGGGCGGAGAACACTGAAGCTTTCTTT. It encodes CASSLTGAENTEAFF.